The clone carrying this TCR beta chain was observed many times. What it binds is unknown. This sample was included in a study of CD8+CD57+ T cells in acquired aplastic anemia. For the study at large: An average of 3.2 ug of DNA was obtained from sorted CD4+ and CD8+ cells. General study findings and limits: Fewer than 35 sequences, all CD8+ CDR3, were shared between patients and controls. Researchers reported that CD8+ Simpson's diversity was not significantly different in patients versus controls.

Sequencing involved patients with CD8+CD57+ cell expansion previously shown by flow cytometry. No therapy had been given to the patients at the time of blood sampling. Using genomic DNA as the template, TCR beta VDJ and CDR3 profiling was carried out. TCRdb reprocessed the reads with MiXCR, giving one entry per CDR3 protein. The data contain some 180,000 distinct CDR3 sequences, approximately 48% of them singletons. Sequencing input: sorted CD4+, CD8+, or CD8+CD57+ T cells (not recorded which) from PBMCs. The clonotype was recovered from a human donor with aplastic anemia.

The CDR3 loop reads CASSHSNRVPFF. The CDR3, as DNA: TGTGCCAGCAGCCACTCTAACAGGGTTCCTTTCTTT. The chain employs TRBV14 and TRBJ1-1; maybe TRBD1 (6 bases). The CDR3 runs to 12 residues. CDR1 and CDR2 (germline): SGHDN, FVKESK. V lost 3 bases and J lost 12, with 14 bases in between.